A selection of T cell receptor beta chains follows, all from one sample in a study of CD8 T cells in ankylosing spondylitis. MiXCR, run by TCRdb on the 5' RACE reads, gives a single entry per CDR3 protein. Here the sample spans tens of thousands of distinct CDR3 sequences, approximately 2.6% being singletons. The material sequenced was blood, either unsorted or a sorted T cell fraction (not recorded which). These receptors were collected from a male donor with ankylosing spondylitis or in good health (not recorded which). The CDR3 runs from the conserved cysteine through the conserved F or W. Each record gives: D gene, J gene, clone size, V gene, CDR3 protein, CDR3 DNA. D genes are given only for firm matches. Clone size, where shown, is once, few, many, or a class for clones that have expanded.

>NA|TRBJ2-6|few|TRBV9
CASSAGEGMGSGANVLTF
TGTGCCAGCAGCGCCGGAGAGGGGATGGGCTCTGGGGCCAACGTCCTGACTTTC
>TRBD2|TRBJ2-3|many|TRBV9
CASSPTLLADTQYF
TGTGCCAGCAGCCCAACGCTACTAGCGGATACGCAGTATTTT
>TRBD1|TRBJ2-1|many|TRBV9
CASSVLGTASSYNEQFF
TGTGCCAGCAGCGTACTCGGGACAGCTAGCTCCTACAATGAGCAGTTCTTC
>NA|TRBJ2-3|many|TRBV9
CASSVGVATTDTQYF
TGTGCCAGCAGCGTAGGTGTGGCAACCACAGATACGCAGTATTTT
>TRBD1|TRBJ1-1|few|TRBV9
CASSPRQGELRAFF
TGTGCCAGCAGCCCAAGACAGGGAGAGCTTCGAGCTTTCTTT
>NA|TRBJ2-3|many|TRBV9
CASSPRAGTQYF
TGTGCCAGCAGTCCCAGAGCAGGTACGCAGTATTTT
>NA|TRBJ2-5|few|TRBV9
CASSAAGGLQETQYF
TGTGCCAGCAGCGCTGCCGGGGGCCTCCAAGAGACCCAGTACTTC
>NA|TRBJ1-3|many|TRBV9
CASSVRHHSGNTIYF
TGTGCCAGCAGCGTGCGACATCACTCTGGAAACACCATATATTTT
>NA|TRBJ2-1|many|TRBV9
CASSVGYRNEQFF
TGTGCCAGCAGCGTAGGCTACCGCAATGAGCAGTTCTTC
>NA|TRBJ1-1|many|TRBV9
CASSVQQGTNTEAFF
TGTGCCAGCAGCGTTCAACAGGGAACGAACACTGAAGCTTTCTTT
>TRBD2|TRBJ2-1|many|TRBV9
CASSVGGTSSNEQFF
TGTGCCAGCAGCGTAGGCGGGACTAGTAGCAATGAGCAGTTCTTC
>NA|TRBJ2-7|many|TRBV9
CASSVGHTGGMSEQYF
TGTGCCAGCAGCGTAGGACACACTGGCGGGATGAGCGAGCAGTACTTC
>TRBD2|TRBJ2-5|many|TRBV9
CASSVVGAGGPQTQYF
TGTGCCAGCAGCGTAGTCGGAGCGGGAGGGCCGCAGACCCAGTACTTC
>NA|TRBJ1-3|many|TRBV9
CASSRVFSGNTIYF
TGTGCCAGCAGCCGGGTATTCTCTGGAAACACCATATATTTT
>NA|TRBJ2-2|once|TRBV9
CASSGNTNTGELFF
TGTGCCAGCAGCGGTAATACGAACACCGGGGAGCTGTTTTTT
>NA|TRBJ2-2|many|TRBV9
CASSPRPTGGELFF
TGTGCCAGCAGCCCCCGACCCACCGGGGGGGAGCTGTTTTTT
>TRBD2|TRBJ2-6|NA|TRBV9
CASSVATSGVLSGANVLTF
TGTGCCAGCAGCGTAGCTACTAGCGGGGTCCTCTCTGGGGCCAACGTCCTGACTTTC
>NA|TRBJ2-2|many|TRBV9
CASTTANTGELFF
TGTGCCAGCACCACAGCGAACACCGGGGAGCTGTTTTTT
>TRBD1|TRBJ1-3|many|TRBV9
CASSFGTGFGNTIYF
TGTGCCAGCAGCTTTGGGACAGGGTTTGGAAACACCATATATTTT
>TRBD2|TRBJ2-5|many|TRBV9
CASSAQLAEETQYF
TGTGCCAGCAGCGCCCAACTAGCGGAAGAGACCCAGTACTTC
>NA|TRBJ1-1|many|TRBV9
CASSVDPRNTEAFF
TGTGCCAGCAGCGTAGATCCCAGGAACACTGAAGCTTTCTTT
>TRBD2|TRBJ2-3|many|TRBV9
CASGAGGPDTQYF
TGTGCCAGCGGGGCGGGAGGTCCAGATACGCAGTATTTT
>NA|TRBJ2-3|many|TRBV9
CASSVAPAGSSTDTQYF
TGTGCCAGCAGCGTAGCTCCCGCAGGGTCGAGCACAGATACGCAGTATTTT
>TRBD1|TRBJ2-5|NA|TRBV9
CASSVVGQGAGETQYF
TGTGCCAGCAGCGTAGTCGGACAGGGGGCTGGAGAGACCCAGTACTTC
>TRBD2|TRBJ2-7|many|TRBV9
CASSGLAGGAYEQYF
TGTGCCAGCAGCGGGTTAGCGGGAGGGGCCTACGAGCAGTACTTC
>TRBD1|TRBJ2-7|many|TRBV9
CASSAGTGQSEQYF
TGTGCCAGCAGCGCCGGGACAGGGCAGTCCGAGCAGTACTTC
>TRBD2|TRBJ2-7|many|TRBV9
CASSGTSGRGVEQYF
TGTGCCAGCAGCGGTACTAGCGGGAGGGGCGTCGAGCAGTACTTC
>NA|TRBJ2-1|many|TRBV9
CASSAGQMGDEQFF
TGTGCCAGCAGCGCCGGACAAATGGGGGATGAGCAGTTCTTC
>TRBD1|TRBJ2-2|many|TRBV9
CASSVGVLMDRVNTGELFF
TGTGCCAGCAGCGTAGGGGTCTTAATGGACAGGGTAAACACCGGGGAGCTGTTTTTT
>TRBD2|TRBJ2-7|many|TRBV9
CASSGGTSGRAASYEQYF
TGTGCCAGCAGCGGAGGGACTAGCGGGAGGGCAGCGTCCTACGAGCAGTACTTC
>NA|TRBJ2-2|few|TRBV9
CASSVDPQVTGELFF
TGTGCCAGCAGCGTAGACCCACAGGTCACCGGGGAGCTGTTTTTT
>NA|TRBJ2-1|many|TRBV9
CASSVGSSVRNEQFF
TGTGCCAGCAGCGTAGGGTCTAGCGTGAGGAATGAGCAGTTCTTC
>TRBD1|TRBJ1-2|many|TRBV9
CASSPHTGTGYGYTF
TGTGCCAGCAGCCCCCATACCGGGACAGGCTATGGCTACACCTTC
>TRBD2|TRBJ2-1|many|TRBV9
CASSVGLREYNEQFF
TGTGCCAGCAGCGTAGGTCTGCGGGAGTACAATGAGCAGTTCTTC
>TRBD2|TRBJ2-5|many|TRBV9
CASSALLAGGAETQYF
TGTGCCAGCAGCGCCCTGCTAGCGGGAGGGGCAGAGACCCAGTACTTC
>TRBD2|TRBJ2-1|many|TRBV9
CASSVGVAGAVYEQFF
TGTGCCAGCAGCGTAGGGGTGGCGGGAGCAGTATATGAGCAGTTCTTC
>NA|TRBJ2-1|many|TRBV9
CASSVGGVGTTLPQFF
TGTGCCAGCAGCGTAGGAGGCGTCGGGACAACCCTACCCCAGTTCTTC
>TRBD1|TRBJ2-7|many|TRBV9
CASSDDRAAGEQYF
TGTGCCAGCAGCGATGACAGGGCGGCGGGCGAGCAGTACTTC
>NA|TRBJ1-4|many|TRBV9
CASSPGWTDEKLFF
TGTGCCAGCAGCCCTGGATGGACAGATGAAAAACTGTTTTTT
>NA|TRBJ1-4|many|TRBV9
CASSSMPGRNNEKLFF
TGTGCCAGCAGCTCAATGCCCGGACGGAATAATGAAAAACTGTTTTTT